The 23 T cell receptor beta chains presented below share a single source sample, sequenced in a study of blood T cell repertoires in COVID-19. Clones were read by immunoSEQ multiplex PCR, and TCRdb kept only the in-frame ones, dropping some. The sample has tens of thousands of clones; about 80% are singletons. Sequencing was carried out using peripheral blood. These receptors came from a human donor in a cohort sampled during active COVID-19.

The CDR3 reads CSVAPGDLNIQYF. Here the CDR3 DNA reads TGCAGCGTCGCCCCGGGGGACCTAAACATTCAGTACTTC. V and J are TRBV29-1 and TRBJ2-4, with TRBD2 as a possible D gene (6 bases). Germline CDR1 reads SQVTM; CDR2 reads ANQGSEA. V was cut by 6 bases and J by 6 bases, with 15 bases left in between. The CDR3 has 13 amino acids. Combining the CDR3 with reference TRBV29-1 and TRBJ2-4 gives the whole variable domain SAVISQKPSRDICQRGTSLTIQCQVDSQVTMMFWYRQQPGQSLTLIATANQGSEATYESGFVIDKFPISRPNLTFSTLTVSNMSPEDSSIYLCSVAPGDLNIQYFGAGTRLSVL.

The chain employs TRBV28 and TRBJ2-7, with D possibly being TRBD2 (6 bases). Germline loops: CDR1 MDHEN, CDR2 SYDVKM. The CDR3 has 15 residues. The ends were cut back, 2 bases at V and 3 bases at J, with 14 bases in the middle. The CDR3 sequence is CASSLVGGVSYEQYF. The CDR3 nucleotides read TGTGCCAGCAGTTTAGTGGGGGGAGTCAGCTACGAGCAGTACTTC.

V is TRBV28 and J is TRBJ2-7; 9 bases match TRBD2. This CDR3 contains 15 residues. The J segment lost 3 bases and the V segment lost 5 bases, leaving 8 bases of the junction unmatched. Per the germline V gene, CDR1 is MDHEN and CDR2 is SYDVKM. The CDR3 here is CASSPRGSGSYEQYF. CDR3 nucleotides: TGTGCCAGCAGTCCCCGGGGTAGCGGGAGCTACGAGCAGTACTTC.

CDR3 residues: CASSFPTSGSGELFF. The CDR3 nucleotides are TGTGCCAGCAGTTTCCCTACTAGCGGGAGTGGGGAGCTGTTTTTT. This chain connects TRBV28 to TRBJ2-2, with 11 bases that match TRBD2. Germline CDR1 is MDHEN and CDR2 is SYDVKM. V was pared by 3 bases and J by 8 bases, with 5 bases of the junction left unmatched. This CDR3 has 15 amino acids.

The genes are TRBV30 and TRBJ1-1; 7 nucleotides align to TRBD1. This CDR3 contains 14 residues. The trim removed 7 bases at V and 7 bases at J, leaving 15 bases unmatched. CDR1 and CDR2 (germline): GTSNPN, SVGIG (reference sequence). The CDR3 sequence: CASEDDRASDEAFF. CDR3 sequence (DNA): TGTGCCTCGGAAGACGACAGGGCCAGTGATGAAGCTTTCTTT.

The gene calls are TRBV25-1 and TRBJ1-1; 9 positions agree with TRBD1. Per germline, CDR1 MGHDK and CDR2 SYGVNS. CDR3 length: 14 residues. J lost 8 bases, V lost 6 bases, and 10 bases had no gene match. In DNA, the CDR3 is TGTGCCAGCAGGGGGGACAGGGTTGCGACCGAAGCTTTCTTT. It codes for CASRGDRVATEAFF.

The rearrangement links TRBV4-2 to TRBJ2-7, with D perhaps TRBD2 (5 bases). V lost 4 bases and J lost 3, with 13 bases in between. This CDR3 spans 14 amino acids. CDR1 LGHNA and CDR2 YNFKEQ come from the germline V gene. In DNA, the CDR3 is TGTGCCAGCAGCCCCAGCACCAGCGGCTACGAGCAGTACTTC. This translates into CASSPSTSGYEQYF.

The gene calls are TRBV28 and TRBJ2-5; 9 positions agree with TRBD1. J lost 5 bases, V lost 6 bases, and 7 bases had no gene match. This CDR3 region has 14 residues. CDR1 is MDHEN, CDR2 SYDVKM, per germline. CDR3 in amino acids: CASRIQGADETQYF. As DNA, the CDR3 is TGTGCCAGCAGGATACAGGGGGCTGATGAGACCCAGTACTTC.

J is TRBJ1-2 and V is TRBV30; D is unclear. CDR1 is GTSNPN, CDR2 SVGIG, per germline (reference sequence). The CDR3 totals 16 residues. Trimming pared 2 bases from V and 0 bases from J, leaving 16 bases between. The chain's CDR3 is CAWSPIPFFSNYGYTF. CDR3 coding DNA: TGTGCCTGGAGTCCTATCCCATTTTTCTCTAACTATGGCTACACCTTC.

This clone was detected a few times. The genes are TRBV27 and TRBJ2-7; 8 bases agree with TRBD2. J gave up 7 bases and V 6 bases, and 20 bases lay outside the gene matches. Germline V gene data show CDR1 as MNHEY and CDR2 as SMNVEV (reference sequence). This CDR3 contains 17 residues. The CDR3 nucleotides are TGTGCCAGCAGAGGGTGGGGAAGCGGGAGCTTAGCGGGAGAGCAGTACTTC. Residues: CASRGWGSGSLAGEQYF.

The chain joins TRBV19 to TRBJ2-7; TRBD2 might be the D (6 bases). Germline assignment: CDR1 LNHDA and CDR2 SQIVND (reference sequence). V was trimmed by 4 bases and J by 5 bases, leaving 18 bases between them. The CDR3 extends over 15 amino acids. DNA of the CDR3: TGTGCCAGTAGTAGGCAGGGAGGATTGTGGAACGAGCAGTACTTC. It specifies CASSRQGGLWNEQYF.

Remarks on this clone: Given a much more abundant clone one base away, this may be a read error. The CDR3 bases are TGTGCCAGCAGTCTCGACAACTACGAGCAGTACTTC. Translating it yields CASSLDNYEQYF. This chain links TRBV12-3 or TRBV12-4 with TRBJ2-7; D call uncertain. This CDR3 region has 12 residues. Trimming stripped 5 bases from V and 3 bases from J, with 8 bases between.

This chain joins TRBV7-2 and TRBJ2-5; TRBD1 might be the D (6 bases). Germline V CDR1 and CDR2: SGHTA, FQGNSA. The V end lost 5 bases, the J end lost 5 bases, and 18 bases lay between the germline ends. The CDR3 totals 15 residues. The CDR3 sequence: CASSSRGWGAETQYF. CDR3 nucleotide sequence: TGTGCCAGCAGCAGTAGGGGGTGGGGAGCTGAGACCCAGTACTTC. Filled out from reference TRBV7-2 and TRBJ2-5, the complete variable domain reads GAGVSQSPSNKVTEKGKDVELRCDPISGHTALYWYRQSLGQGLEFLIYFQGNSAPDKSGLPSDRFSAERTGGSVSTLTIQRTQQEDSAVYLCASSSRGWGAETQYFGPGTRLLVL.

J is TRBJ1-2 and V is TRBV19; D remains ambiguous. Germline V CDR1 and CDR2: LNHDA, SQIVND (reference sequence). The V and J ends lost 2 bases and 1 base respectively, with 14 bases between them. The CDR3 consists of 16 residues. CDR3 sequence reads: CASSIIGSVLNYGYTF. CDR3 in DNA: TGTGCCAGTAGTATAATCGGCAGCGTTCTTAACTATGGCTACACCTTC. Based on the CDR3 plus reference TRBV19 and TRBJ1-2, the full variable domain is DGGITQSPKYLFRKEGQNVTLSCEQNLNHDAMYWYRQDPGQGLRLIYYSQIVNDFQKGDIAEGYSVSREKKESFPLTVTSAQKNPTAFYLCASSIIGSVLNYGYTFGSGTRLTVV.

The rearrangement uses TRBV9 and TRBJ2-1, with 11 bases matching TRBD2. The CDR3 totals 16 residues. Germline V gene data show CDR1 as SGDLS and CDR2 as YYNGEE. V lost 4 bases, J lost 10 bases, and 13 bases stayed unmatched. The CDR3 DNA follows: TGTGCCAGCAGCTTTAGCGGGAGGGCCATCTTTGACGAGCAGTTCTTC. It specifies CASSFSGRAIFDEQFF.

CDR3 nucleotide sequence: TGTGCCACCAGCAGGGGACAGGGGATCGGAACTGAAGCTTTCTTT. Protein product: CATSRGQGIGTEAFF. V and J are TRBV15 and TRBJ1-1; 10 bases line up with TRBD1. Germline values: CDR1 LNHNV, CDR2 YYDKDF (reference sequence). V lost 3 bases and J lost 5; bases outside the gene matches: 6. The CDR3 is 15 amino acids.

The chain employs TRBV5-1 and TRBJ2-2, with 7 positions matching TRBD2. In germline, CDR1 is SGHRS, CDR2 YFSETQ. This CDR3 contains 14 residues. V trimming: 0 bases; J trimming: 5 bases; junction bases outside the gene matches: 1. CDR3 nucleotides: TGCGCCAGCAGCTTGGGAGCGGGAACCGGGGAGCTGTTTTTT. Amino acids: CASSLGAGTGELFF. The variable domain in full, completed from reference TRBV5-1 and TRBJ2-2, reads KAGVTQTPRYLIKTRGQQVTLSCSPISGHRSVSWYQQTPGQGLQFLFEYFSETQRNKGNFPGRFSGRQFSNSRSEMNVSTLELGDSALYLCASSLGAGTGELFFGEGSRLTVL.

This chain connects TRBV5-1 to TRBJ2-7; TRBD1 aligns across 7 bases. V dropped 0 bases and J dropped 0; count of bases not matched to a gene: 0. The CDR3 sequence is 14 residues long. Germline loops: CDR1 SGHRS, CDR2 YFSETQ. CDR3 in amino acids: CASSLDRGSYEQYF. The CDR3 DNA follows: TGCGCCAGCAGCTTGGACAGGGGCTCCTACGAGCAGTACTTC.

This chain joins TRBV5-4 and TRBJ2-5; 12 nucleotides match TRBD2. CDR1 SGHNT and CDR2 YYREEE come from the germline V gene (reference sequence). Trimming removed 4 bases from V and 6 bases from J; junction bases left unmatched: 4. The CDR3 is 14 residues long. CDR3 coding DNA: TGTGCCAGCAGCGCGACTAGCGGGAGACAGACCCAGTACTTC. Translated, it gives CASSATSGRQTQYF.

The chain carries TRBV24-1 and TRBJ1-1; D ambiguous. This CDR3 is built from 13 residues. CDR1 is KGHDR, CDR2 SFDVKD, per germline. V lost 3 bases, J lost 3 bases, and 7 bases lay in between. CDR3 nucleotides: TGTGCCACCAGTGATAAGTCAGACACTGAAGCTTTCTTT. It specifies CATSDKSDTEAFF.

The chain links TRBV2 to TRBJ1-4, with 11 bases lining up with TRBD1. This CDR3 is 14 amino acids long. The V segment lost 8 bases and the J segment 7 bases; nucleotides outside the gene matches: 6. Germline V gene sequence: CDR1 SNHLY, CDR2 FYNNEI. The CDR3 DNA sequence: TGTGCCAGCCGCGGGGACAGGGGGAGTGAAAAACTGTTTTTT. Protein: CASRGDRGSEKLFF. Using reference TRBV2 and TRBJ1-4 for the parts outside the CDR3, the full variable domain is EPEVTQTPSHQVTQMGQEVILRCVPISNHLYFYWYRQILGQKVEFLVSFYNNEISEKSEIFDDQFSVERPDGSNFTLKIRSTKLEDSAMYFCASRGDRGSEKLFFGSGTQLSVL.

The chain carries TRBV7-6 and TRBJ2-7; 7 bases are a match to TRBD1. The trim removed 5 bases at V and 0 bases at J, leaving 1 base unmatched. The CDR3 runs 13 residues. Per germline, CDR1 SGHVS and CDR2 FNYEAQ. The CDR3 sequence: CASSRDSSYEQYF. The CDR3 DNA is TGTGCCAGCAGCCGGGACAGCTCCTACGAGCAGTACTTC. The full variable domain, completed using reference TRBV7-6 and TRBJ2-7, is GAGVSQSPRYKVTKRGQDVALRCDPISGHVSLYWYRQALGQGPEFLTYFNYEAQQDKSGLPNDRFSAERPEGSISTLTIQRTEQRDSAMYRCASSRDSSYEQYFGPGTRLTVT.

The chain couples TRBV5-1 to TRBJ2-7; TRBD1 agrees at 7 bases. The length of the CDR3 is 14 residues. Germline loops: CDR1 SGHRS, CDR2 YFSETQ. The V gene end was trimmed by 2 bases and the J gene end by 0 bases; junction bases not matched to a gene: 2. The CDR3, as DNA: TGCGCCAGCAGCTTACAGGGGATCTCCTACGAGCAGTACTTC. Its protein product is CASSLQGISYEQYF.